This T cell receptor (beta chain) was recorded in a study of T cell repertoires and HLA-DP antigens. Looking at the study overall: Alloreactive CD4+ T cells targeted HLA-DP on transduced HeLa. Overall study results and limits: Total CD4+ responders were stimulated by HeLa antigen-presenting cells.

CD4+ cells expanded for roughly 15 days were restimulated roughly a day with allogeneic-DPB1 HeLa cells. Cells were stimulated with HeLa cells transduced with HLA-DPA1/DPB1, HLA-DM, invariant chain and CD80. The V end lost 0 bases, the J end lost 3 bases, and 3 bases lay between the germline ends. Germline V lookup: CDR1 SGHRS, CDR2 YFSETQ. The CDR3 contains 12 residues. Sequenced by immunoSEQ multiplex PCR; TCRdb stores in-frame clones only, minus some. The profile shows thousands of clones, roughly 70% of them singletons. Source material: CD137- CD4+ T cells from cultured PBMCs. The receptor comes from a middle-aged man in good health and CMV-seronegative. The chain has TRBV5-1 and TRBJ2-5; D is ambiguous. The CDR3 nucleotides are TGCGCCAGCAGCTTGGCCGAAGAGACCCAGTACTTC. Its translation is CASSLAEETQYF.